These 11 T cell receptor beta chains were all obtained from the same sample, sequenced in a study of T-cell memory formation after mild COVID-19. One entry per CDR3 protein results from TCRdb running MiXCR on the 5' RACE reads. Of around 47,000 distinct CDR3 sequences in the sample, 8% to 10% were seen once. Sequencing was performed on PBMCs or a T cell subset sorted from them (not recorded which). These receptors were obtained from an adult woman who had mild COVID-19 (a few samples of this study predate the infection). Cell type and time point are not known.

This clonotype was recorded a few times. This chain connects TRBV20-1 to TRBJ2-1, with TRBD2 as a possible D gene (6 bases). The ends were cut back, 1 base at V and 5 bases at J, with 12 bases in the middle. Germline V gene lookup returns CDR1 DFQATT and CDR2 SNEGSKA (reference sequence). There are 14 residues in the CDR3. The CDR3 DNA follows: TGCAGTGCTAGAGTTGGGACTCGGAACAATGAGCAGTTCTTC. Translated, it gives CSARVGTRNNEQFF.

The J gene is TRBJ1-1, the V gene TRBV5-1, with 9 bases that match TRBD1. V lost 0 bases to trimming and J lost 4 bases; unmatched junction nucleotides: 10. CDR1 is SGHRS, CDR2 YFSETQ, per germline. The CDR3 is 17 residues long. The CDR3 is CASSLEPQGARGTEAFF. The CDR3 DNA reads TGCGCCAGCAGCTTGGAGCCACAGGGGGCGCGTGGCACTGAAGCTTTCTTT.

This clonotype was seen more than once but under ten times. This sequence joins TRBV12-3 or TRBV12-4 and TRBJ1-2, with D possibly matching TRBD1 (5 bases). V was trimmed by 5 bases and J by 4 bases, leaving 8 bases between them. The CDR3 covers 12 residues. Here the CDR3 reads CASSDDSYGYTF. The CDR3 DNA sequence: TGTGCCAGCAGTGATGACAGCTATGGCTACACCTTC.

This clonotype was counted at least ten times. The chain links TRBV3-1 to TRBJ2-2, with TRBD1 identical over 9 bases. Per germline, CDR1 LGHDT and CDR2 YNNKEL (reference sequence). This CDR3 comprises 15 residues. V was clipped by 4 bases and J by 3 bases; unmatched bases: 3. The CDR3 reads CASSPRTGDTGELFF. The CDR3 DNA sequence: TGTGCCAGCAGCCCCCGGACAGGGGACACCGGGGAGCTGTTTTTT.

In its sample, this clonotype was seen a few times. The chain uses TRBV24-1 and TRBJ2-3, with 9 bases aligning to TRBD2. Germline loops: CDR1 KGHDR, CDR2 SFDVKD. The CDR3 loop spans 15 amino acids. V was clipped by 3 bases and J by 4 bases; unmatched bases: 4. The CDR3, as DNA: TGTGCCACCAGTGATGGCGGGAGGGCCCCAGATACGCAGTATTTT. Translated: CATSDGGRAPDTQYF.

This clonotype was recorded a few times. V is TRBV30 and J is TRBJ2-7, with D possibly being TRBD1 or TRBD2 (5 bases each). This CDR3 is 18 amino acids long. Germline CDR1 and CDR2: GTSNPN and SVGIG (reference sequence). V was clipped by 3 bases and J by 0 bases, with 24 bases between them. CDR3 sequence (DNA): TGTGCCTGGAGGGGCCCAGGGAGATCATCAAGGAGCTCCTACGAGCAGTACTTC. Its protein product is CAWRGPGRSSRSSYEQYF. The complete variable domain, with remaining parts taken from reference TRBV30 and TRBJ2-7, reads SQTIHQWPATLVQPVGSPLSLECTVEGTSNPNLYWYRQAAGRGLQLLFYSVGIGQISSEVPQNLSASRPQDRQFILSSKKLLLSDSGFYLCAWRGPGRSSRSSYEQYFGPGTRLTVT.

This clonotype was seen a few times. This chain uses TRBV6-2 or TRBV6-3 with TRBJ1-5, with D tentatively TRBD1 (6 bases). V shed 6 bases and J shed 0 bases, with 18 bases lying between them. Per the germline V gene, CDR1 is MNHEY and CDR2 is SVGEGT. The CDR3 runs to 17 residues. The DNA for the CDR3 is TGTGCCAGCAGCCCCCGGTCAACAGGGTATAGCAATCAGCCCCAGCATTTT. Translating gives CASSPRSTGYSNQPQHF.

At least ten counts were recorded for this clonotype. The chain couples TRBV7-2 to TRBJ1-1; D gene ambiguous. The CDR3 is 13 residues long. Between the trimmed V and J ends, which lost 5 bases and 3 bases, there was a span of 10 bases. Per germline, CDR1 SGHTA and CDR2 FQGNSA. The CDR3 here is CASSVQGYTEAFF. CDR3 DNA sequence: TGTGCCAGCAGCGTTCAAGGCTACACTGAAGCTTTCTTT.

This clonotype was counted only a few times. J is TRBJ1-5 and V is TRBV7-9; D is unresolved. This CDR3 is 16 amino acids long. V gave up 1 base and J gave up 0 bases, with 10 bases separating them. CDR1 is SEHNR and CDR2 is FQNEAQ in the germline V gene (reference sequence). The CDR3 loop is CASSLEGTYSNQPQHF. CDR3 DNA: TGTGCCAGCAGCTTAGAAGGCACGTATAGCAATCAGCCCCAGCATTTT. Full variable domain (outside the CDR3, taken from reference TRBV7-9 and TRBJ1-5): DTGVSQNPRHKITKRGQNVTFRCDPISEHNRLYWYRQTLGQGPEFLTYFQNEAQLEKSRLLSDRFSAERPKGSFSTLEIQRTEQGDSAMYLCASSLEGTYSNQPQHFGDGTRLSIL.

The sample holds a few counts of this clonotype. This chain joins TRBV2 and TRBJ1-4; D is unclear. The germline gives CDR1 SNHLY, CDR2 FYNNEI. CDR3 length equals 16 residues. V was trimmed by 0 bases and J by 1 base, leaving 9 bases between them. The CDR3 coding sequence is TGTGCCAGCAGTGAAGCGCCCCTGGGAACTAATGAAAAACTGTTTTTT. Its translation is CASSEAPLGTNEKLFF.

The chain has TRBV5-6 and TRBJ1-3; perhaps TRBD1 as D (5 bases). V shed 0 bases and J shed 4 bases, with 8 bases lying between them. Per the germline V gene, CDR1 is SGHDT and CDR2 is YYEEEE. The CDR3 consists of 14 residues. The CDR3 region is CASSLGRVGNTIYF. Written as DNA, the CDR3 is TGTGCCAGCAGCTTGGGCAGGGTCGGAAACACCATATATTTT.